This T cell receptor (beta chain) was sequenced in a study of CD8 T cells in Susac syndrome. RNA, at 0.5 to 1 ug, was reverse transcribed with random hexamers. MiXCR was run by TCRdb on the immunoSEQ multiplex PCR reads, yielding one entry per CDR3 protein. The repertoire includes about 130,000 distinct CDR3 sequences, about 95% of them detected once, and more than 0.095% sits in the top ten. The CDR3 is 16 residues long. V gave up 4 bases and J gave up 2 bases, with 17 bases separating them. Germline CDR1 LGHDT, CDR2 YNNKEL (reference sequence). The source is a human donor in good health. The chain links TRBV3-1 to TRBJ2-5; a possible D gene is TRBD2 (5 bases). Sequencing was performed on CD4+ T cells from PBMCs. CDR3 protein: CASSRGPQAAQETQYF. CDR3 coding DNA: TGTGCCAGCAGCCGAGGGCCTCAAGCGGCGCAAGAGACCCAGTACTTC.